This TCR beta chain is from a study of blood T cell repertoires in COVID-19. Germline V lookup: CDR1 KGHSH, CDR2 LQKENI. The junction had 12 bases not matched to a gene; V was cut back by 3 bases and J by 8 bases. CDR3 length: 16 residues. The data were produced by immunoSEQ multiplex PCR, yet TCRdb's version contains in-frame clones alone and is incomplete. The sample comprises tens of thousands of clones, around nine tenths of which are singletons, and roughly 3.9% rests with the top ten. This receptor was identified in a man in his sixties or seventies with acute or convalescent COVID-19. Sequencing was carried out using peripheral blood. The chain employs TRBV18 and TRBJ1-4, with TRBD1 matching 7 bases. CDR3 in DNA: TGTGCCAGCTCACCTCAGGAGGGGGCTCATAGCGAAAAACTGTTTTTT. Translating it yields CASSPQEGAHSEKLFF.